What follows describes a single TCR beta chain. Its cognate antigen is unknown. Clones were read by immunoSEQ multiplex PCR, and TCRdb kept only the in-frame ones, dropping some. The sample holds some 250,000 clones, roughly 91% seen once. CDR3 length equals 20 residues. The data originate from a study of cytomegalovirus exposure and HLA in healthy donors. Turning to the study itself: The same platform used for the roughly 600 first-cohort repertoires was also used for the 120 validation repertoires, as a later analysis reported. Whole-study results and caveats: Listed as cytomegalovirus-associated were more than 150 TCR beta chains. In vitro experiments confirmed that a few CMV-associated chains were specific for CMV antigens.

This TCR was recovered from a woman under 40 in good health and CMV-seronegative. The V gene is TRBV21-1, the J gene TRBJ2-7; the table calls TRBD2, which could not be checked here. TRBV21-1 is a pseudogene locus. Sequencing was done on a sample of PBMCs. The CDR3 coding sequence is TGTGCCAGCAGCAAAGGTACGTGGACTAGCGGGAGGGGGAACTCCTACGAGCAGTACTTC. Translating it yields CASSKGTWTSGRGNSYEQYF.